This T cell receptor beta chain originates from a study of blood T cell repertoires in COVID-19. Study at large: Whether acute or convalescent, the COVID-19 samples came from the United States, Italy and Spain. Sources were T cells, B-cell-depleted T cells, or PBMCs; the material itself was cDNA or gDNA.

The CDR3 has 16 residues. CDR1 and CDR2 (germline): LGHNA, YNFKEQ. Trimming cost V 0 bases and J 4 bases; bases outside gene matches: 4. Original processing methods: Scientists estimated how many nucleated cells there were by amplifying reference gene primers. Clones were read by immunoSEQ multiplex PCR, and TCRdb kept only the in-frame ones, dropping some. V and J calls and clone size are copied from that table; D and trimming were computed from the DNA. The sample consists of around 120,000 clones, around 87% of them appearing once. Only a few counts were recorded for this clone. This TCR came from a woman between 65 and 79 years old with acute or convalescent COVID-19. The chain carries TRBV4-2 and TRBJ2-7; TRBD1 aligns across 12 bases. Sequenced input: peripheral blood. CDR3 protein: CASSQDRDRGRYEQYF. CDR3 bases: TGTGCCAGCAGCCAAGATCGGGACAGGGGGCGTTACGAGCAGTACTTC.